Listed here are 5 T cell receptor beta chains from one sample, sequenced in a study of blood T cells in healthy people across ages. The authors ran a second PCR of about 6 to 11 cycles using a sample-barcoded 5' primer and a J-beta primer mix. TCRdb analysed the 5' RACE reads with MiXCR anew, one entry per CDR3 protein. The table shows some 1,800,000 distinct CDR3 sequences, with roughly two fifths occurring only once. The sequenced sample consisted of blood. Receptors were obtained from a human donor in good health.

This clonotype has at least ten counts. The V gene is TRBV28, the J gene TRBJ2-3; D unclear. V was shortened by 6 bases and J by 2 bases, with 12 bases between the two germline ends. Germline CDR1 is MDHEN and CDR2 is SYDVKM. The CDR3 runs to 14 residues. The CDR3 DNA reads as TGTGCCAGCAGCCCCGTATCAGTCACAGATACGCAGTATTTT. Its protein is CASSPVSVTDTQYF.

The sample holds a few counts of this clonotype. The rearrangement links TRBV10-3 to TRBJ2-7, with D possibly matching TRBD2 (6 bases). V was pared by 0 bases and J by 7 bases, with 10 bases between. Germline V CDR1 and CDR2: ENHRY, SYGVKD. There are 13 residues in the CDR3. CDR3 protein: CAISESIGGEQYF. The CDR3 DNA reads TGTGCCATCAGTGAGTCAATTGGGGGGGAGCAGTACTTC.

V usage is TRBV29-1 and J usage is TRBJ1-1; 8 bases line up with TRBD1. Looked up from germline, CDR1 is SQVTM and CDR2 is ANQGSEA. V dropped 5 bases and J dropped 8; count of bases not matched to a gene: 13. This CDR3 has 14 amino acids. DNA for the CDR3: TGCAGCGTTATGAGGGCGACAGGGGAAAGGGAAGCTTTCTTT. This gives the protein CSVMRATGEREAFF.

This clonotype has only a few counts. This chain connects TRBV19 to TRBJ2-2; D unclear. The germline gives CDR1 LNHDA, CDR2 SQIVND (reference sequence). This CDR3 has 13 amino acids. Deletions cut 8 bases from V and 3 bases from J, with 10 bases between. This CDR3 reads CASGVSDTGELFF. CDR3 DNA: TGTGCCAGTGGTGTTTCTGACACCGGGGAGCTGTTTTTT.

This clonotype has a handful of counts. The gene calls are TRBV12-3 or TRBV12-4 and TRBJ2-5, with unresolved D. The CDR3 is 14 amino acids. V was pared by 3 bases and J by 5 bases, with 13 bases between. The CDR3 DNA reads TGTGCCAGCAGTTTCCACCCTTATATCGAGACCCAGTACTTC. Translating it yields CASSFHPYIETQYF.